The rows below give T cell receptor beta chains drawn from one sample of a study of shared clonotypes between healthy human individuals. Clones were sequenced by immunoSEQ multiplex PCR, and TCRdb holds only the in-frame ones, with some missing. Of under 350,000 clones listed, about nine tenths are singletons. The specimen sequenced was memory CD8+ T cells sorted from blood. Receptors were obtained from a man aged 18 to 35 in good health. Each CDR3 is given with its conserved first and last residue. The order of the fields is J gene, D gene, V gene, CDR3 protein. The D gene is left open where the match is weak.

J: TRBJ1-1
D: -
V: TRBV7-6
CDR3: CASSFLTPTGDTEAFF

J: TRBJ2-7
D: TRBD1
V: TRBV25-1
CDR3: CASRTGDEQYF

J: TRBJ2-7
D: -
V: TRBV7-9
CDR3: CASSQDGTYEQYF

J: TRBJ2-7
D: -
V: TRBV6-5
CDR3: CASSYSGTFSSYEQYF

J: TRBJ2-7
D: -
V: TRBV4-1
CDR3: CASSQALTLSSYEQYF

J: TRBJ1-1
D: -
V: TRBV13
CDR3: CASSLRGLEAFF

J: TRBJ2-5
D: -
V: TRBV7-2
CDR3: CASSSFTPRRQETQYF

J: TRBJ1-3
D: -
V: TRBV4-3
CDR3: CASLLRWGQQRNTIYF

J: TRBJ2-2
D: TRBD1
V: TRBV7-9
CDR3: CASSPSWDSFHRELFF

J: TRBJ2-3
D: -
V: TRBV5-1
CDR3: CASSLVWVGTDTQYF

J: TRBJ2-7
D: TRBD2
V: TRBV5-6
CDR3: CASSFGGSYEQYF

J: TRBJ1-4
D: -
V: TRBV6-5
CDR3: CASSYTNTGTEKLFF

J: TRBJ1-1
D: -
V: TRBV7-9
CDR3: CASSLDRNTEAFF

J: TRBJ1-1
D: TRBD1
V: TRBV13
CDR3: CASSDRDRGPEAFF

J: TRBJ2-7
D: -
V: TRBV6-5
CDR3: CASSIAPQVHEQYF

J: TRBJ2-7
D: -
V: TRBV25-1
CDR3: CASSDGPGGTYEQYF

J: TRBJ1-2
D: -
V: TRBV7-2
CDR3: CASIQDWVASYGYTF

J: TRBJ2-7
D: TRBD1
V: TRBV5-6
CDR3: CASSTDRVNSYEQYF

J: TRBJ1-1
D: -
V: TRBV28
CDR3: CASSLPLGDTEAFF

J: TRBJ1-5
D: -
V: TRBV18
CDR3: CASSSGVGQPQHF

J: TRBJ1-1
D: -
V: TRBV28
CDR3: CASSFGETNTEAFF

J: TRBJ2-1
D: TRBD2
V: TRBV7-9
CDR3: CASSPPTSGASSYNEQFF

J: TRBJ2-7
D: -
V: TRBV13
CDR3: CASRFAGNPEQYF

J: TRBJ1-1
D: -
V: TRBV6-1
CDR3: CASSPRRLTEAFF

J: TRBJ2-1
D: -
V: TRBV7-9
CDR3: CASSSRLAPYNEQFF

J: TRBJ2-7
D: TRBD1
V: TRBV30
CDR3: CAWNTPGTGGSYEQYF

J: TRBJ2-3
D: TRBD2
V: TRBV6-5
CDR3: CASSIRTSGDTQYF

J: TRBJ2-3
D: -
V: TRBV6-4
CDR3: CASSQEEGTTDTQYF

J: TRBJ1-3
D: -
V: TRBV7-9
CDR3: CASSLDSPGNTIYF

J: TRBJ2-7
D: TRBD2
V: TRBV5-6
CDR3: CASSSFGLTSGRSYEQYF

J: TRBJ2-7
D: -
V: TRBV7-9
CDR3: CASSAGHHYEQYF

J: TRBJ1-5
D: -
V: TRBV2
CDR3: CASSVGATNQPQHF

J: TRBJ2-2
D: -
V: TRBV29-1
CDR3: CSVASPGELFF

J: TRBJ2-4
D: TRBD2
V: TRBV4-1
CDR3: CASSQDPAGVKNIQYF

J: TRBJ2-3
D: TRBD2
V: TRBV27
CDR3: CASSSTGTSGADTQYF

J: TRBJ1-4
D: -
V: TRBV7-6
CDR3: CASSLEGSANEKLFF

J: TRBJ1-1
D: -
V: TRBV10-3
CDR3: CAISEPGQNTEAFF

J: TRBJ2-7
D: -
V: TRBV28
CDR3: CASSSRFYEQYF

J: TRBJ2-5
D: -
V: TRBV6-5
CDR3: CASSYSKWEEETQYF

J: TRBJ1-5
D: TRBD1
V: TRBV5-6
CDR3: CASSYTGGSGNQPQHF

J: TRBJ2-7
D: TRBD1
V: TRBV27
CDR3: CASSLHYGDRGLYEQYF

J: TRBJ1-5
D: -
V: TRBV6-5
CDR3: CASSYAIGNQPQHF

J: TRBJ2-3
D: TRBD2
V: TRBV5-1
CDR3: CASSLALLAGGPDTQYF

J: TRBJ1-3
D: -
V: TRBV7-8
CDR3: CASSLLGTTAGNTIYF

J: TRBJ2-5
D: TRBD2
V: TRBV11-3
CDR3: CASAGDQETQYF

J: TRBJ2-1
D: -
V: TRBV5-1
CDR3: CASQDGSYNEQFF

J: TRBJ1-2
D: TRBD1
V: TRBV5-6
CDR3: CASREQGAGGYTF